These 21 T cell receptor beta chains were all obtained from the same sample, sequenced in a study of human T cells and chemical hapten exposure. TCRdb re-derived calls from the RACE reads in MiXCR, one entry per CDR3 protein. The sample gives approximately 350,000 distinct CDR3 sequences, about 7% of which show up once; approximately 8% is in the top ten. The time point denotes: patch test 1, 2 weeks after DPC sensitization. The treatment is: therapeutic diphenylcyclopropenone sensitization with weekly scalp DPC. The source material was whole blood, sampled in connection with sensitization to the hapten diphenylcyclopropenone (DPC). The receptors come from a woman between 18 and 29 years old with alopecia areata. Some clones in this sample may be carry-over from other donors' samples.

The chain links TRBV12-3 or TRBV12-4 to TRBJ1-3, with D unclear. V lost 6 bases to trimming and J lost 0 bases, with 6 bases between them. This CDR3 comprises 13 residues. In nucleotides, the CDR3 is TGTGCCAGCAGAACAAGCTCTGGAAACACCATATATTTT. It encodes CASRTSSGNTIYF.

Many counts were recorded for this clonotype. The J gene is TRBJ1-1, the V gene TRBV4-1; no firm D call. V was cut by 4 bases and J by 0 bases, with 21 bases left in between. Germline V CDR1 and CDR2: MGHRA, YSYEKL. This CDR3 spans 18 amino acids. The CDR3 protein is CASSLQLYKKFLNTEAFF. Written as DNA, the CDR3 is TGCGCCAGCAGCCTACAGCTGTATAAGAAATTCCTGAACACTGAAGCTTTCTTT.

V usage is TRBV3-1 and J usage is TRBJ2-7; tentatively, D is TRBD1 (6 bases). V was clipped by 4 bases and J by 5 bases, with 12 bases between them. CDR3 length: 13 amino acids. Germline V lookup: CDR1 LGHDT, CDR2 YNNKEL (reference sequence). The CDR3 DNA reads TGTGCCAGCAGCCCCAACAGGGCCGACGAGCAGTACTTC. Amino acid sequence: CASSPNRADEQYF.

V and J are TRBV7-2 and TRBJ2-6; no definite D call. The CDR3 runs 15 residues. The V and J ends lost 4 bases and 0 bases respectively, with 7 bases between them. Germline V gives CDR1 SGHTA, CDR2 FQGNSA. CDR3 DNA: TGTGCCAGCAGCTCCCAGTACTCTGGGGCCAACGTCCTGACTTTC. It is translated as CASSSQYSGANVLTF. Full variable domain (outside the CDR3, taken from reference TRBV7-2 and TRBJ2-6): GAGVSQSPSNKVTEKGKDVELRCDPISGHTALYWYRQSLGQGLEFLIYFQGNSAPDKSGLPSDRFSAERTGGSVSTLTIQRTQQEDSAVYLCASSSQYSGANVLTFGAGSRLTVL.

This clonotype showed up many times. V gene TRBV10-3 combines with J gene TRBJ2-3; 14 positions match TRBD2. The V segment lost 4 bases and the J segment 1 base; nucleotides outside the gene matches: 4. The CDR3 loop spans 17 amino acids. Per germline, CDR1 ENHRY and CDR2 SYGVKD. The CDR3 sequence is CAISGTSGGPGTDTQYF. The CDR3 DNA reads TGTGCCATCAGTGGGACTAGCGGGGGGCCGGGCACAGATACGCAGTATTTT.

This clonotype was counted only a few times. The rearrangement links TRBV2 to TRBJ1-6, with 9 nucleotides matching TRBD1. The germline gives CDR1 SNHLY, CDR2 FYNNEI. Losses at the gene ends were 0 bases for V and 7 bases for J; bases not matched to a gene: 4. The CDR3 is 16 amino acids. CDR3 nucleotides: TGTGCCAGCAGTGAAGCGGGACAGGGAAGGAATTCACCCCTCCACTTT. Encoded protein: CASSEAGQGRNSPLHF.

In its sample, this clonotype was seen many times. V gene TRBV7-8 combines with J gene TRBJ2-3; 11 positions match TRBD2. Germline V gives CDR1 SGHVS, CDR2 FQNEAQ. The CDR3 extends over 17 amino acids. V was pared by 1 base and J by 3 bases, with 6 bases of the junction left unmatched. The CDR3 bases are TGTGCCAGCAGCTTAGGGGCTAGCGGGGGGTTAACAGATACGCAGTATTTT. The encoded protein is CASSLGASGGLTDTQYF.

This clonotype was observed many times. The CDR3 is CASSNTHRTGRTEAFF. The DNA of the CDR3 is TGTGCCAGCAGCAATACCCACAGGACAGGCAGGACTGAAGCTTTCTTT. The V gene is TRBV6-5, the J gene TRBJ1-1; 7 nucleotides line up with TRBD1. Trimming removed 6 bases from V and 5 bases from J; junction bases left unmatched: 15. The CDR3 covers 16 residues. In germline, CDR1 is MNHEY, CDR2 SVGAGI.

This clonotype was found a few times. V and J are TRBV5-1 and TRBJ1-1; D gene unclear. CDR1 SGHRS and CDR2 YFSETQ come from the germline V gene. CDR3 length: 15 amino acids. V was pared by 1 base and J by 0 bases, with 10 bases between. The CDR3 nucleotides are TGCGCCAGCAGCTTGCAAGGCACGTTGAACACTGAAGCTTTCTTT. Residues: CASSLQGTLNTEAFF.

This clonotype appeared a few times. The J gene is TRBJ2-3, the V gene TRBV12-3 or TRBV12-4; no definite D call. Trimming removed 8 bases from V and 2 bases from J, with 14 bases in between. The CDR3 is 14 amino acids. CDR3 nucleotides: TGTGCCAGCGCTGCAGGCAGATTCACAGATACGCAGTATTTT. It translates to CASAAGRFTDTQYF.

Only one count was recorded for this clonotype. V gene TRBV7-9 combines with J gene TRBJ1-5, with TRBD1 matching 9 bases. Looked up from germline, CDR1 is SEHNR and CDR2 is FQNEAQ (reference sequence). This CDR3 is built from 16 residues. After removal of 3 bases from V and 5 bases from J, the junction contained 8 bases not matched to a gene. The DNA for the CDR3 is TGTGCCAGCAGCTTCTTCCCGGACAGGGGTCATCAGCCCCAGCATTTT. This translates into CASSFFPDRGHQPQHF.

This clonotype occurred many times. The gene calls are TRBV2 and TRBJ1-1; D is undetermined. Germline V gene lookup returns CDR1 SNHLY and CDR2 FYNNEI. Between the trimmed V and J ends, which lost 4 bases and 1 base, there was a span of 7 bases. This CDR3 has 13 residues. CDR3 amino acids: CASSAEENTEAFF. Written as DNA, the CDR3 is TGTGCCAGCAGTGCCGAAGAGAACACTGAAGCTTTCTTT.

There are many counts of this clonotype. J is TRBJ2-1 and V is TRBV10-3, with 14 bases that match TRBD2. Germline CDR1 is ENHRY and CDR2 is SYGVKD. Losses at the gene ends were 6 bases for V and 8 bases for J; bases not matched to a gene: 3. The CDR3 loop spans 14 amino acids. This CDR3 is CAIRTSGGADEQFF. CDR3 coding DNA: TGTGCCATCAGGACTAGCGGGGGGGCCGATGAGCAGTTCTTC.

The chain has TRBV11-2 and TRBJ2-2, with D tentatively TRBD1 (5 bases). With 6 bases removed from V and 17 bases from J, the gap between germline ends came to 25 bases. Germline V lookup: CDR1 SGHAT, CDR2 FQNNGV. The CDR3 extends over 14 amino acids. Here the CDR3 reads CASRPSSVTGPVFF. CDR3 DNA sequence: TGTGCCAGCAGACCGAGCTCAGTTACAGGTCCCGTCTTTTTT.

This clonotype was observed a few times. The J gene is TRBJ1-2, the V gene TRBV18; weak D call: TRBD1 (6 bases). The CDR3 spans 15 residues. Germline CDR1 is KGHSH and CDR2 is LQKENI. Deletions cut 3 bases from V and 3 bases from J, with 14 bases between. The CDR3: CASSPADTGHYGYTF. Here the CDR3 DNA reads TGTGCCAGCTCACCCGCGGATACAGGGCACTATGGCTACACCTTC.

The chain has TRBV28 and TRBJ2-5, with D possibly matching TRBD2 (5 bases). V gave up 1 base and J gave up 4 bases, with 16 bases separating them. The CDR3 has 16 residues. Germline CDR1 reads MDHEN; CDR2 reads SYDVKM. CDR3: CASSLFTGGPGETQYF. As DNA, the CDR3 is TGTGCCAGCAGTTTATTTACCGGCGGGCCAGGAGAGACCCAGTACTTC. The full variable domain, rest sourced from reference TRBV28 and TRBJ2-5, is DVKVTQSSRYLVKRTGEKVFLECVQDMDHENMFWYRQDPGLGLRLIYFSYDVKMKEKGDIPEGYSVSREKKERFSLILESASTNQTSMYLCASSLFTGGPGETQYFGPGTRLLVL.

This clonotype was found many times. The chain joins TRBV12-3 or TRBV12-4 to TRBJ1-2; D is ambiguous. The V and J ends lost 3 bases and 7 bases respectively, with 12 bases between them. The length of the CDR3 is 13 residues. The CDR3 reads CASSFSFNFGYTF. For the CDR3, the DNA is TGTGCCAGCAGTTTCTCTTTTAATTTTGGCTACACCTTC.

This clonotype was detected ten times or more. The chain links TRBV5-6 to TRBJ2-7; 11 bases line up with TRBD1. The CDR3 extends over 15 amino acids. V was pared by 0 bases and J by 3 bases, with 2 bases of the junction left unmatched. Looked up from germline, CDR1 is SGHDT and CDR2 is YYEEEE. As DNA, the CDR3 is TGTGCCAGCAGCTTGGCCGGGACAGGGGGCTACGAGCAGTACTTC. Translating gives CASSLAGTGGYEQYF.

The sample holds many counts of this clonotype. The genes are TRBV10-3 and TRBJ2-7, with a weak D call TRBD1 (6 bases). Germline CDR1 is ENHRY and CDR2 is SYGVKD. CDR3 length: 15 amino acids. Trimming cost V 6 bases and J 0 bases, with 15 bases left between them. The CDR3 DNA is TGTGCCATCAGGGGACAAACAAGTAGCTCCTACGAGCAGTACTTC. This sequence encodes CAIRGQTSSSYEQYF.

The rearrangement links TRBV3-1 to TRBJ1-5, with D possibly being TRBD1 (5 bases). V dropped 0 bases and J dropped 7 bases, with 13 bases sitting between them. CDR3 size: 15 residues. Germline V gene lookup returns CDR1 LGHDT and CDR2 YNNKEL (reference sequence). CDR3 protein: CASSQESGPGQPQHF. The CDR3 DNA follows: TGTGCCAGCAGCCAAGAGTCGGGACCCGGGCAGCCCCAGCATTTT.

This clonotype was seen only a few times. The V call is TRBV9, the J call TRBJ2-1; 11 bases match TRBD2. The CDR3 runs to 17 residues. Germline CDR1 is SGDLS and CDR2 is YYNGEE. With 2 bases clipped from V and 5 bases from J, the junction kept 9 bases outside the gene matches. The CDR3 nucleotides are TGTGCCAGCAGCGTCGATCCAACTAGCGGGGGTAACAATGAGCAGTTCTTC. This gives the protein CASSVDPTSGGNNEQFF. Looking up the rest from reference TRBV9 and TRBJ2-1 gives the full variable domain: DSGVTQTPKHLITATGQRVTLRCSPRSGDLSVYWYQQSLDQGLQFLIQYYNGEERAKGNILERFSAQQFPDLHSELNLSSLELGDSALYFCASSVDPTSGGNNEQFFGPGTRLTVL.